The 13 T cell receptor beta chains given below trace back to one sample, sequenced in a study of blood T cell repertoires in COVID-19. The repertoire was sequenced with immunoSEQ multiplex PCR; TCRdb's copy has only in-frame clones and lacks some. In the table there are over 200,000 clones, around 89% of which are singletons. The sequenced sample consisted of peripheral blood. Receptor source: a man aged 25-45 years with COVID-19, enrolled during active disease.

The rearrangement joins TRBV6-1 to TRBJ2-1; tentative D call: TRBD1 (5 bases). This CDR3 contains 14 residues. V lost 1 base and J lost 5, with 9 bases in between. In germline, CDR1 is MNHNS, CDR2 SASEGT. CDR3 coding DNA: TGTGCCAGCAGTGAAGGCAGACAGAACAATGAGCAGTTCTTC. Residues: CASSEGRQNNEQFF.

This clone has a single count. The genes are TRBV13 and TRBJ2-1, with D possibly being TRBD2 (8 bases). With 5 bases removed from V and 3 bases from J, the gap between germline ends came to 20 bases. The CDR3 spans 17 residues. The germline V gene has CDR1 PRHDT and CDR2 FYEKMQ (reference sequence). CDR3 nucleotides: TGTGCCAGCAGCGGAGCGGGAGACAGGGCTATCTACAATGAGCAGTTCTTC. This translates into CASSGAGDRAIYNEQFF.

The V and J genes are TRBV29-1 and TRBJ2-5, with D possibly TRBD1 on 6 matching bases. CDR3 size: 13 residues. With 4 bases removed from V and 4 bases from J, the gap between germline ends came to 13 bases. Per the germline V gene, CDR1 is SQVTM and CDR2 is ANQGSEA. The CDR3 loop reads CSVVLQGGETQYF. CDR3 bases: TGCAGCGTTGTTTTACAAGGGGGAGAGACCCAGTACTTC.

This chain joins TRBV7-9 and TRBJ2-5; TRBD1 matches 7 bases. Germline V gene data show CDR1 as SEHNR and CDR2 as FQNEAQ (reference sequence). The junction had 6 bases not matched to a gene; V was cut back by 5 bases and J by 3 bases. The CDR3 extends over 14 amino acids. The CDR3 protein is CASSPQTGKETQYF. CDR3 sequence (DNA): TGTGCCAGCAGCCCTCAGACAGGGAAAGAGACCCAGTACTTC.

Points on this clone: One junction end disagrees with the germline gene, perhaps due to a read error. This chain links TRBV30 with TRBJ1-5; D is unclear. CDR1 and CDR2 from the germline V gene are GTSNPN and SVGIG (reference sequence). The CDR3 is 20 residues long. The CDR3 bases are TGTGCCTGGAGTGTAAGCCGGCGGGGAGGCTTCCTTTCTAGCCATCAGCCCCAGCATTTT. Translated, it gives CAWSVSRRGGFLSSHQPQHF.

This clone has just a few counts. The DNA of the CDR3 is TGCGCCAGCAGCTTGGGGACTATCAGCACAGATACGCAGTATTTT. Translation: CASSLGTISTDTQYF. The chain joins TRBV5-1 to TRBJ2-3, with D maybe TRBD2 (6 bases). The germline V gene has CDR1 SGHRS and CDR2 YFSETQ. V was pared by 0 bases and J by 0 bases, with 8 bases between. This CDR3 is 15 amino acids long.

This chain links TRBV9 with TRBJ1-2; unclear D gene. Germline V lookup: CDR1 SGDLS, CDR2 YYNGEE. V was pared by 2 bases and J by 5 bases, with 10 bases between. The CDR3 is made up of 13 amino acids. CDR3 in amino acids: CASSVEGLYGYTF. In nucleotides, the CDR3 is TGTGCCAGCAGCGTCGAAGGACTTTATGGCTACACCTTC.

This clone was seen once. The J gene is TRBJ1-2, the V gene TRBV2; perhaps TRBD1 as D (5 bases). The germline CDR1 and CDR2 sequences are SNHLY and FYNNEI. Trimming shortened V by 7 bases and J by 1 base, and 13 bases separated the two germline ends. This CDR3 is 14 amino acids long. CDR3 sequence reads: CASTGVGVNYGYTF. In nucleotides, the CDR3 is TGTGCCAGCACTGGAGTAGGGGTTAACTATGGCTACACCTTC.

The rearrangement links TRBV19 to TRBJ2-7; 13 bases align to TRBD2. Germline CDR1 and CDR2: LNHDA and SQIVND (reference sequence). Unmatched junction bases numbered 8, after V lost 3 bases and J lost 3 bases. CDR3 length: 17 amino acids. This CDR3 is CASSIRTSGRIVYEQYF. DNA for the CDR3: TGTGCCAGTAGTATTAGGACTAGCGGGAGAATCGTCTACGAGCAGTACTTC.

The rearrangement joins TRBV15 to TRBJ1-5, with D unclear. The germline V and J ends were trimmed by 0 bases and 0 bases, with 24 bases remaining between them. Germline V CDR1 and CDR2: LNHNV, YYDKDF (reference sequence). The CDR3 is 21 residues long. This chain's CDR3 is CATSRDVRASREGFSNQPQHF. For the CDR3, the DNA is TGTGCCACCAGCAGAGATGTGAGGGCCTCTAGGGAGGGTTTTAGCAATCAGCCCCAGCATTTT.

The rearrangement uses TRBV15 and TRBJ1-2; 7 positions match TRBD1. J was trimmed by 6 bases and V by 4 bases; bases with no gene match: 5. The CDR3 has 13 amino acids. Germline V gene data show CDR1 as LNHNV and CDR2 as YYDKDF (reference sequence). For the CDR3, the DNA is TGTGCCACCAGCACCCATACAGGGGATGGCTACACCTTC. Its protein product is CATSTHTGDGYTF.

CDR3 DNA: TGTGCCAGCAGCCAAGTCGGGGGGTCTAACAATGAGCAGTTCTTC. This gives the protein CASSQVGGSNNEQFF. The chain is built from TRBV3-1 (or the pseudogene TRBV3-2) and TRBJ2-1, with 7 bases fitting TRBD2. Germline V gene lookup returns CDR1 LGHDT and CDR2 YNNKEL (reference sequence). The J segment lost 5 bases and the V segment lost 1 base, leaving 5 bases of the junction unmatched. There are 15 residues in the CDR3.

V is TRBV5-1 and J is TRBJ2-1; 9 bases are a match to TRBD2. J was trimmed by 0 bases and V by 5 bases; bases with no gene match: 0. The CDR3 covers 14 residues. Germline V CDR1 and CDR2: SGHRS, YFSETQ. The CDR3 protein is CASSSGSSYNEQFF. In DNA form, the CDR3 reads TGCGCCAGCAGTAGCGGGAGCTCCTACAATGAGCAGTTCTTC.